This T cell receptor beta chain originates from a study of early T cells in non-severe SARS-CoV-2 infection. In germline, CDR1 is DFQATT, CDR2 SNEGSKA (reference sequence). The V end was cut by 1 base, the J end by 4 bases, with 10 bases between. This CDR3 region has 13 residues. TCRdb reprocessed the 5' RACE reads with MiXCR, giving one entry per CDR3 protein. The profile shows 45,000 to 50,000 distinct CDR3 sequences, 6.5% of them singletons. The chain has TRBV20-1 and TRBJ1-2, with D maybe TRBD1 (5 bases). Sample: whole blood, taken at baseline. The sequence was obtained from an adult who was a healthcare worker with PCR-confirmed SARS-CoV-2 infection or an uninfected control (not recorded which). The CDR3 DNA follows: TGCAGTGCTAGAGGACAGATCGGCTATGGCTACACCTTC. It is translated as CSARGQIGYGYTF.